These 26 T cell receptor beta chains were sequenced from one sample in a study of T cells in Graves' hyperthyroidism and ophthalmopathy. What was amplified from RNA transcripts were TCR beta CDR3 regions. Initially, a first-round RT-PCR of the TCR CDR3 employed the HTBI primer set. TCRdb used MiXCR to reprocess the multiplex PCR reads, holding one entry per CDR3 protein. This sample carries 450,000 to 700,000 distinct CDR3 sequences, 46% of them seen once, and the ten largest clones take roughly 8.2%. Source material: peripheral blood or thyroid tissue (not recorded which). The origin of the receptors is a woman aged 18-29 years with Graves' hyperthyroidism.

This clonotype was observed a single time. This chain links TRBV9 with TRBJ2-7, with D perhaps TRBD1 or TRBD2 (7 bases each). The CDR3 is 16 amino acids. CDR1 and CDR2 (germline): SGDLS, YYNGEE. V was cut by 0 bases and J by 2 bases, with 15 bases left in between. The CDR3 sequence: CASSVAYRGGAYEQYF. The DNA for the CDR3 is TGTGCCAGCAGCGTAGCTTACAGGGGAGGGGCCTACGAGCAGTACTTC.

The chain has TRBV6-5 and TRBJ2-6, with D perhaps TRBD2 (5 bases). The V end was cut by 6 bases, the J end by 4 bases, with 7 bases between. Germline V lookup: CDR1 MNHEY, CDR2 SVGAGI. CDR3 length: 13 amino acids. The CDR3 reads CASRGLGANVLTF. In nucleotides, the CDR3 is TGTGCCAGCAGAGGACTCGGGGCCAACGTCCTGACTTTC.

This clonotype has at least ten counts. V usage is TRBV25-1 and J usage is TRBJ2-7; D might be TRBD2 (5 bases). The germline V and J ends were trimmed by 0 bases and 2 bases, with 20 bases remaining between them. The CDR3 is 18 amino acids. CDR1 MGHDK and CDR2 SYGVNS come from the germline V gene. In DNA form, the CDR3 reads TGTGCCAGCAGTGAATACCCCGGAGGTAGCTCGAACCCCTACGAGCAGTACTTC. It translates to CASSEYPGGSSNPYEQYF.

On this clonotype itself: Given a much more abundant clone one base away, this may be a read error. CDR3 sequence (DNA): TGTGCCTGCAGCTTTTTGGACGGTGAAAAACTGTTTTTT. This translates into CACSFLDGEKLFF. J is TRBJ1-4 and V is TRBV5-5; D remains unclear. Germline assignment: CDR1 SGHKS and CDR2 YYEKEE (reference sequence). This CDR3 has 13 amino acids.

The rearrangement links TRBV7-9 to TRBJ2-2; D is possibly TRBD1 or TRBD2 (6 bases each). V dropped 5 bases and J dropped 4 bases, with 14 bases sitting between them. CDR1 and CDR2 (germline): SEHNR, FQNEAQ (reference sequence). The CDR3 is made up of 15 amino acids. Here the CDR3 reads CASSVGGLGTGELFF. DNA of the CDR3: TGTGCCAGCAGCGTCGGGGGCCTCGGCACCGGGGAGCTGTTTTTT.

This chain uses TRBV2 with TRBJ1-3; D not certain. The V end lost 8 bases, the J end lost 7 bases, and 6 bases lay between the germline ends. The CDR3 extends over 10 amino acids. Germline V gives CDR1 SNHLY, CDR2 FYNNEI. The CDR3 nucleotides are TGTGCCAGCTCAGCGAACACCATATATTTT. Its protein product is CASSANTIYF.

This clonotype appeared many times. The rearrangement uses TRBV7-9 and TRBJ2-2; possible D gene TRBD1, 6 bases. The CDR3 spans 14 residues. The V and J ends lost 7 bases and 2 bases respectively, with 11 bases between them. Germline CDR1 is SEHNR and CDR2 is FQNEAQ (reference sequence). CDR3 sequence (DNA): TGTGCCAGCACCACGGACAGTAACACCGGGGAGCTGTTTTTT. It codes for CASTTDSNTGELFF.

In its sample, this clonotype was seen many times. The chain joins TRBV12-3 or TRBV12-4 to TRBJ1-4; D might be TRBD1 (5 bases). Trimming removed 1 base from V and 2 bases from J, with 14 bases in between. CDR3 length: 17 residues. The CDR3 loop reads CASSLVRGSGTNEKLFF. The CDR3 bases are TGTGCCAGCAGTTTAGTGCGGGGGTCGGGGACTAATGAAAAACTGTTTTTT.

Written as DNA, the CDR3 is TGTGCCAGCAGCCGCTCGGGGCTTAACACCGGGGAGACCCAGTACTTC. This translates into CASSRSGLNTGETQYF. The V gene is TRBV7-9, the J gene TRBJ2-5, with D perhaps given as TRBD1 or TRBD2 (5 bases each). The CDR3 loop spans 16 amino acids. Between the trimmed V and J ends, which lost 5 bases and 5 bases, there was a span of 21 bases. Germline CDR1 is SEHNR and CDR2 is FQNEAQ (reference sequence).

CDR3: CASSLAVAGVQEQFF. The DNA for the CDR3 is TGTGCCAGCAGCTTAGCGGTAGCGGGAGTTCAGGAGCAGTTCTTC. The rearrangement links TRBV7-3 to TRBJ2-1; 9 nucleotides agree with TRBD2. The CDR3 covers 15 residues. Germline CDR1 reads SGHTA; CDR2 reads FQGTGA. With V trimmed by 2 bases and J by 10 bases, 9 bases remained unmatched.

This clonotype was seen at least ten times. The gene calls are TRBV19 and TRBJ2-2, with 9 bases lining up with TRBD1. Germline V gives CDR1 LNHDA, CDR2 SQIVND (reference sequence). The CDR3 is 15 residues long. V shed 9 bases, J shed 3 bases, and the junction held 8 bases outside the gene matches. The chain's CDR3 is CASSTTGGHTGELFF. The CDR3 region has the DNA TGTGCCAGCAGCACTACAGGGGGCCACACCGGGGAGCTGTTTTTT.

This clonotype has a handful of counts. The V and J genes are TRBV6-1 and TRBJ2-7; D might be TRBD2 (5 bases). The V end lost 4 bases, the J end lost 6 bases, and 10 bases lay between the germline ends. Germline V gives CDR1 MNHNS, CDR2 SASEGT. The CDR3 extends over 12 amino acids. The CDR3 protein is CASSGILGEQYF. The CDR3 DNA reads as TGTGCCAGCAGTGGAATACTAGGCGAGCAGTACTTC.

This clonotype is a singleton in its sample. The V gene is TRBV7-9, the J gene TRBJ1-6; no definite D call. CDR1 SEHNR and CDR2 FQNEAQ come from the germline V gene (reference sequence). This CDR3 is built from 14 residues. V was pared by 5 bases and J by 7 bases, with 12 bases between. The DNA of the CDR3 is TGTGCCAGCAGCGGTACTGAGGGAAATTCACCCCTCCACTTT. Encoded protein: CASSGTEGNSPLHF.

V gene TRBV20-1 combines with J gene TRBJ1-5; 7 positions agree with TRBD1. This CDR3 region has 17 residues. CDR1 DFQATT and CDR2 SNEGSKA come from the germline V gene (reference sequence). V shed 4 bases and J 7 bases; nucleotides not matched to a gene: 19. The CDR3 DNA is TGCAGTGCTACTCTAGCGGGAGGGGGCAGGGGAGACCAGCCCCAGCATTTT. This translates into CSATLAGGGRGDQPQHF.

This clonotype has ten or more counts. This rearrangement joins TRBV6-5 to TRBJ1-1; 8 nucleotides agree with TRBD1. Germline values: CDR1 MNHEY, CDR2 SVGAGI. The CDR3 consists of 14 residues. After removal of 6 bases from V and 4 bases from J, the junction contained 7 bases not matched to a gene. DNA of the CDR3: TGTGCCAGCAGACCAGGACAGGGAGGCACTGAAGCTTTCTTT. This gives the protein CASRPGQGGTEAFF.

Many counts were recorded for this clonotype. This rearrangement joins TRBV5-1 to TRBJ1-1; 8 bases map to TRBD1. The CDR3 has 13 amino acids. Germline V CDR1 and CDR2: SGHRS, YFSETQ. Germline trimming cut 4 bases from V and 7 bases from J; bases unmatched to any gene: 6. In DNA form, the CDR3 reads TGCGCCAGCAGCACCGGACAGGGTATTGAAGCTTTCTTT. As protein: CASSTGQGIEAFF.

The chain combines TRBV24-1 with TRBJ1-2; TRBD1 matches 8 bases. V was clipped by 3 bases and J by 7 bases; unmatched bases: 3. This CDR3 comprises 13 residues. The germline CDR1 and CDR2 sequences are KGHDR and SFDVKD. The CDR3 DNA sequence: TGTGCCACCAGTGATAGACAGGGGAGTGGCTACACCTTC. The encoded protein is CATSDRQGSGYTF.

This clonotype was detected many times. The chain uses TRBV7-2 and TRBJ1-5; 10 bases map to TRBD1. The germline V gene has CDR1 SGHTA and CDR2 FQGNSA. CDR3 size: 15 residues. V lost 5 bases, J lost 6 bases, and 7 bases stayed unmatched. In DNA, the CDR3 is TGTGCCAGCAGCCCCACCGGGACAGGGGCTCAGCCCCAGCATTTT. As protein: CASSPTGTGAQPQHF.

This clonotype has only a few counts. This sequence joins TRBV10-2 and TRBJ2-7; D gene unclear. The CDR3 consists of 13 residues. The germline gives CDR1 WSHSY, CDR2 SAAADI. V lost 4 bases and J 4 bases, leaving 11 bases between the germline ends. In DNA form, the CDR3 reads TGCGCCAGCAGTGTTTTGGGTCGATACGAGCAGTACTTC. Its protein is CASSVLGRYEQYF.

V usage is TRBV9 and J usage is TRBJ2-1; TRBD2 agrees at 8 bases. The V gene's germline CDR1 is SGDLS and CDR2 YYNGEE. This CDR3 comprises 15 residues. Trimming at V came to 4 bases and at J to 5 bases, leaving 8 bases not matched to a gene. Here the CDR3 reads CASSQLASGHNEQFF. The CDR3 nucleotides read TGTGCCAGCAGCCAACTGGCTAGCGGGCACAATGAGCAGTTCTTC.

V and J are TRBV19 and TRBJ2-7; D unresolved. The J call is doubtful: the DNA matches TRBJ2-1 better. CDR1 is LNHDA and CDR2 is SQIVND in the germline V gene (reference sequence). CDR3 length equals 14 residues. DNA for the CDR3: TGTGCCAGTAGTTGGGGTGGAGATTACAATGAGCAGTTCTTC. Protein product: CASSWGGDYNEQFF.

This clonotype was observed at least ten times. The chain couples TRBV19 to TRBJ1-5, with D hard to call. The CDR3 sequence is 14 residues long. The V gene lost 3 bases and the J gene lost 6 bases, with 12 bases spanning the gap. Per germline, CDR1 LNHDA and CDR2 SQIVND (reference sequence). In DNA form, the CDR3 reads TGTGCCAGTAGTATCGGGCAGGTAGCTCAGCCCCAGCATTTT. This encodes CASSIGQVAQPQHF.

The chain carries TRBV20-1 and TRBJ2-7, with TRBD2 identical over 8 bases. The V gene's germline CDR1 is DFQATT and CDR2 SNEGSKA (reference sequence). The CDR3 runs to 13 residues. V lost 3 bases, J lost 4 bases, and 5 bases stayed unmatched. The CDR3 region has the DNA TGCAGTGCTAGTAGGACTAGCTCTTACGAGCAGTACTTC. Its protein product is CSASRTSSYEQYF.

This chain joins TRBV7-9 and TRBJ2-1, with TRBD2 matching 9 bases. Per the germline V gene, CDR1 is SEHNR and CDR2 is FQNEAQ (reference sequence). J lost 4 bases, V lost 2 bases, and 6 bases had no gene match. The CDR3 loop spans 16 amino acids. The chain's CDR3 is CASSLSVSGRYNEQFF. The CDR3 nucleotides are TGTGCCAGCAGCTTATCGGTTAGCGGGAGATACAATGAGCAGTTCTTC.

For the CDR3, the DNA is TGTGCCACCTTGACCGGGACTAGCGGGACCCAAGAGACCCAGTACTTC. As protein: CATLTGTSGTQETQYF. J is TRBJ2-5 and V is TRBV10-3; 13 bases are shared with TRBD2. The CDR3 runs to 16 residues. Germline V CDR1 and CDR2: ENHRY, SYGVKD. V shed 10 bases, J shed 1 base, and the junction held 9 bases outside the gene matches.

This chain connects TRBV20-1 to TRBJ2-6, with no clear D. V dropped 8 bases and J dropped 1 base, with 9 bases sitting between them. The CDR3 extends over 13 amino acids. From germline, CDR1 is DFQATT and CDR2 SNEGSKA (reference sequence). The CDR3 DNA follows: TGCAGTTCCACCCAGTCTGGGGCCAACGTCCTGACTTTC. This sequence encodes CSSTQSGANVLTF.